Sequencing of this T cell receptor beta chain was carried out in a study of technical replicates of blood from a few donors. CDR1 and CDR2 from the germline V gene are MGHDK and SYGVNS. There are 16 residues in the CDR3. V was trimmed by 4 bases and J by 2 bases, leaving 15 bases between them. Sequencing used immunoSEQ multiplex PCR; TCRdb keeps in-frame clones, though not all of them. The sample has some 87,000 clones, approximately 93% seen once. The sample taken for sequencing was T cells isolated from PBMCs. J is TRBJ1-5 and V is TRBV25-1; tentatively, D is TRBD1 (6 bases). The sequence came from a human donor in good health. In DNA form, the CDR3 reads TGTGCCAGCAGTGGGGCGGTGGGGGCAGGCAATCAGCCCCAGCATTTT. Protein: CASSGAVGAGNQPQHF.